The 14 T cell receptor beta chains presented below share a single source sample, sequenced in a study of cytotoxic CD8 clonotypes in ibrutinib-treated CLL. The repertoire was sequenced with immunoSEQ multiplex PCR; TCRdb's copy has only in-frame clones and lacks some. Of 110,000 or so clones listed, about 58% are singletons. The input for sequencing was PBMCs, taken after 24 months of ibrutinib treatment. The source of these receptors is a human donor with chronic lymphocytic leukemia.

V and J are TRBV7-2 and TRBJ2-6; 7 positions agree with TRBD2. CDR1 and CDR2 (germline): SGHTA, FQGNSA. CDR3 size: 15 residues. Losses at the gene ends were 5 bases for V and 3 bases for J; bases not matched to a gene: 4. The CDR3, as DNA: TGTGCCAGCAGCCCCGGGGGGAGTGGGGCCAACGTCCTGACTTTC. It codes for CASSPGGSGANVLTF.

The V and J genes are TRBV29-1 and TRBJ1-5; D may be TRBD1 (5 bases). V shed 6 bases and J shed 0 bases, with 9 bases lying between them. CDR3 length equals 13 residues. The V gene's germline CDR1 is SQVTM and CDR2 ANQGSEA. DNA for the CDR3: TGCAGCGTGCTGACAGATAGCAATCAGCCCCAGCATTTT. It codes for CSVLTDSNQPQHF.

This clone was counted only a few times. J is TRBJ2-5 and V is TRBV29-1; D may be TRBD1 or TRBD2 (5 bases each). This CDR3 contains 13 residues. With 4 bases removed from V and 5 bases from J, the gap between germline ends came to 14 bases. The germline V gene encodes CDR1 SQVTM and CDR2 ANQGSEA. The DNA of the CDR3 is TGCAGCGTTGGGGGGACGGCGGCGGAGACCCAGTACTTC. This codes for CSVGGTAAETQYF.

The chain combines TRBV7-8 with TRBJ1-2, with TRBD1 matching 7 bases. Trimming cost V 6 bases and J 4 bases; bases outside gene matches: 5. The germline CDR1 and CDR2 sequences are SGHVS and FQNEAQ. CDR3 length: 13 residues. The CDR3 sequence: CASSRQGSYGYTF. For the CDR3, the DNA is TGTGCCAGCAGTCGACAGGGAAGCTATGGCTACACCTTC.

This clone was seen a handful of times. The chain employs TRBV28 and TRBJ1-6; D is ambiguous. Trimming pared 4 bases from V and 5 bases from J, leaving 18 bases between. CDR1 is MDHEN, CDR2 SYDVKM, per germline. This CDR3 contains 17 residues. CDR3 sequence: CASSSPDLTRDNSPLHF. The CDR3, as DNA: TGTGCCAGCAGTTCCCCGGACTTAACGAGGGATAATTCACCCCTCCACTTT.

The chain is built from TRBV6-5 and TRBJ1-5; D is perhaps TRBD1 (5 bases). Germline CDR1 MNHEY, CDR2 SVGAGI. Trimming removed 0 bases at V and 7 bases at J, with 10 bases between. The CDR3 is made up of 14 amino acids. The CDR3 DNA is TGTGCCAGCAGTTACTCACGGGGCGGCCAGCCCCAGCATTTT. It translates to CASSYSRGGQPQHF.

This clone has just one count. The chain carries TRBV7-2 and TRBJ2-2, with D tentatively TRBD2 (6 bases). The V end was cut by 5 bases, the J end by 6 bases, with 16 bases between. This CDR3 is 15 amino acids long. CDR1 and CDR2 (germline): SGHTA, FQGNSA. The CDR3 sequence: CASSPPGVAAGELFF. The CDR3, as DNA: TGTGCCAGCAGCCCACCGGGGGTTGCGGCCGGGGAGCTGTTTTTT.

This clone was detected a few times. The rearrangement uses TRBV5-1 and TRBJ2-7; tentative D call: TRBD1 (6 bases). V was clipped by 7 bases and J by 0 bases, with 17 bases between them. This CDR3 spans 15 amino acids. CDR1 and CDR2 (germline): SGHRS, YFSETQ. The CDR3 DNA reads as TGCGCCAGCGCTCCCTTACAGGGTAGCTCCTACGAGCAGTACTTC. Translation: CASAPLQGSSYEQYF.

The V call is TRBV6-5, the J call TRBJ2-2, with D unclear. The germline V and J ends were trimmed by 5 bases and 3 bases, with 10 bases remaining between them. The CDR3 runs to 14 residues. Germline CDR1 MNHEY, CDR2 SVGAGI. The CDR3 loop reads CASSRRWDTGELFF. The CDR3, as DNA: TGTGCCAGCAGTCGTAGGTGGGACACCGGGGAGCTGTTTTTT.

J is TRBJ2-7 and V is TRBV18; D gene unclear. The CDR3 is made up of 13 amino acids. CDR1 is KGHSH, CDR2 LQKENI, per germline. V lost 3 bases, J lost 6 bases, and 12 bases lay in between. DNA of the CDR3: TGTGCCAGCTCACCGGATGTGAATGCCGAGCAGTACTTC. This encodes CASSPDVNAEQYF.

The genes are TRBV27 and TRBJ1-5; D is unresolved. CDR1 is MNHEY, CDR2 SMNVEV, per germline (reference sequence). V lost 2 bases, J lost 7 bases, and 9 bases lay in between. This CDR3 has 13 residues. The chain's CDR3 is CASSLGPQQPQHF. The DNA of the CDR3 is TGTGCCAGCAGTTTAGGTCCACAGCAGCCCCAGCATTTT.

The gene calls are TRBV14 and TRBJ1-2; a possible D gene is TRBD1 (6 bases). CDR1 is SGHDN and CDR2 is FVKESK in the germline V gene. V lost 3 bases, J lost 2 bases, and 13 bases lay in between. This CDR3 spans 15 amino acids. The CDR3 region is CASSHKTGLNYGYTF. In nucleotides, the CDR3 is TGTGCCAGCAGCCATAAGACAGGTCTCAACTATGGCTACACCTTC.

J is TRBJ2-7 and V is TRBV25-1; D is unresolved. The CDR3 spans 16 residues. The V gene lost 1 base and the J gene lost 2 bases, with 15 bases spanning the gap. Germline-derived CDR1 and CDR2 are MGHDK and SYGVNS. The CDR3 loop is CASSESAGQATYEQYF. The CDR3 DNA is TGTGCCAGCAGTGAATCGGCCGGCCAGGCGACCTACGAGCAGTACTTC.

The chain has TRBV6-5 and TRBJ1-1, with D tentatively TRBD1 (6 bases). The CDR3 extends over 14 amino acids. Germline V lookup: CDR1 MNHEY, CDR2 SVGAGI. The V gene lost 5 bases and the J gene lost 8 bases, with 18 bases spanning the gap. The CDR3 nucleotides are TGTGCCAGCAGTCAAGGACAGAGGCGAAAGGAAGCTTTCTTT. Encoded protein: CASSQGQRRKEAFF.